Each of the 8 T cell receptor beta chains below was sequenced from the same sample in a study of blood T cells in healthy people across ages. Alongside a J-beta primer mix, a sample-barcoded 5' primer served in a second PCR lasting roughly 7 to 11 cycles. Each CDR3 protein gets one entry after TCRdb re-called the 5' RACE reads with MiXCR. The data hold hundreds of thousands of distinct CDR3 sequences, with about 62% observed a single time. The sample consisted of blood. The receptors shown here come from a man aged 30-40 years in good health.

The chain combines TRBV20-1 with TRBJ2-5; 8 bases agree with TRBD2. CDR1 and CDR2 (germline): DFQATT, SNEGSKA (reference sequence). The CDR3 contains 15 residues. The V segment lost 6 bases and the J segment 2 bases; nucleotides outside the gene matches: 11. CDR3 in DNA: TGCAGTGCCCCTCCGGGCGGGGGGTTTCAAGAGACCCAGTACTTC. It encodes CSAPPGGGFQETQYF.

This clonotype came up many times. This chain joins TRBV20-1 and TRBJ2-5; 7 bases are a match to TRBD2. The germline V gene has CDR1 DFQATT and CDR2 SNEGSKA (reference sequence). V trimming: 4 bases; J trimming: 5 bases; junction bases outside the gene matches: 4. CDR3 size: 12 residues. CDR3 coding DNA: TGCAGTGCTACGGGAGGTCGGGAGACCCAGTACTTC. Translated: CSATGGRETQYF.

This chain uses TRBV7-6 with TRBJ2-7, with TRBD2 matching 11 bases. Looked up from germline, CDR1 is SGHVS and CDR2 is FNYEAQ. The CDR3 is made up of 15 amino acids. Trimming removed 3 bases from V and 4 bases from J; junction bases left unmatched: 5. The CDR3 is CASSFGTSGAYEQYF. The CDR3 region has the DNA TGTGCCAGCAGCTTTGGGACTAGCGGAGCTTACGAGCAGTACTTC. The complete variable domain, with remaining parts taken from reference TRBV7-6 and TRBJ2-7, reads GAGVSQSPRYKVTKRGQDVALRCDPISGHVSLYWYRQALGQGPEFLTYFNYEAQQDKSGLPNDRFSAERPEGSISTLTIQRTEQRDSAMYRCASSFGTSGAYEQYFGPGTRLTVT.

The V call is TRBV12-3 or TRBV12-4, the J call TRBJ1-2; TRBD1 aligns across 9 bases. The CDR3 sequence is 17 residues long. Losses at the gene ends were 2 bases for V and 1 base for J; bases not matched to a gene: 8. This chain's CDR3 is CASSLRGGTGINYGYTF. The CDR3, as DNA: TGTGCCAGCAGTTTAAGGGGGGGGACAGGGATTAACTATGGCTACACCTTC.

This clonotype was observed a few times. The chain uses TRBV29-1 and TRBJ2-4; tentative D call: TRBD2 (5 bases). V lost 8 bases and J lost 7, with 15 bases in between. Per the germline V gene, CDR1 is SQVTM and CDR2 is ANQGSEA. This CDR3 has 12 amino acids. The CDR3 DNA sequence: TGCAGCACGAAGGCCCCGGGGAACATTCAGTACTTC. Translating gives CSTKAPGNIQYF.

The chain has TRBV5-1 and TRBJ1-5; TRBD1 matches at 9 bases. Germline V gene sequence: CDR1 SGHRS, CDR2 YFSETQ. The CDR3 has 15 residues. V lost 4 bases to trimming and J lost 4 bases; unmatched junction nucleotides: 6. CDR3 DNA sequence: TGCGCCAGCAGCCGGACAGGGGCCGCGAATCAGCCCCAGCATTTT. As protein: CASSRTGAANQPQHF.

The V call is TRBV29-1, the J call TRBJ2-7, with a tentative D call TRBD2 (7 bases). The ends were cut back, 4 bases at V and 2 bases at J, with 12 bases in the middle. This CDR3 is built from 13 residues. Germline loops: CDR1 SQVTM, CDR2 ANQGSEA. The CDR3 nucleotides are TGCAGCGTTGGGGGGGGACAAGCCTACGAGCAGTACTTC. Translation: CSVGGGQAYEQYF.

The rearrangement joins TRBV7-2 to TRBJ2-7; the D is unclear. The CDR3 spans 13 residues. The V end was cut by 4 bases, the J end by 7 bases, with 14 bases between. Germline V gene lookup returns CDR1 SGHTA and CDR2 FQGNSA. In DNA form, the CDR3 reads TGTGCCAGCAGCTCGAGTATCAACAATGAGCAGTACTTC. Translating it yields CASSSSINNEQYF.